Reported below is one TCR beta chain. Its antigen is unknown. After isolation, RNA underwent reverse transcription to generate cDNA as the sequencing template. The repertoire was sequenced with immunoSEQ multiplex PCR; TCRdb's copy has only in-frame clones and lacks some. Found here are about 210,000 clones, 35% to 40% of them singletons; the top ten hold about 0.48%. The data were taken from a study of CD8+ T cells in alopecia areata. The germline CDR1 and CDR2 sequences are MGHRA and YSYEKL. V lost 1 base and J lost 5, with 17 bases in between. The CDR3 extends over 17 amino acids. This sample's treatment: oral pan-JAK inhibitor, 5-10 mg twice daily. Study-wide findings and caveats: TCR sharing across patients was less clear than in mice, possibly HLA-related.

The chain is built from TRBV4-1 and TRBJ2-2; D remains unclear. The source is a human donor with alopecia areata. The sample here was CD4+ T cells sorted from blood, taken between weeks 30 and 35, from a patient treated with tofacitinib. CDR3 loop: CASSQVDLGFPTGELFF. As DNA, the CDR3 is TGCGCCAGCAGCCAAGTGGATTTGGGCTTTCCGACCGGGGAGCTGTTTTTT.